The rows below give T cell receptor beta chains drawn from one sample of a study of T-cell memory formation after mild COVID-19. TCRdb re-analysed the 5' RACE reads in MiXCR, keeping a single row per CDR3 protein. This table has approximately 440,000 distinct CDR3 sequences, around 19% appearing once. The sample comprised PBMCs or a T cell subset sorted from them (not recorded which). These receptors came from an adult woman who had mild COVID-19 (a few samples of this study predate the infection). Cell type and time point are not known. CDR3s include the opening cysteine and the closing phenylalanine or tryptophan. The D gene is left open where the match is weak. Clone size, where shown, is once, few, many, or a class for clones that have expanded.

>NA|TRBV7-3|NA|12|TRBJ2-2
CASSVYTGELFF
TGTGCCAGCAGCGTCTACACCGGGGAGCTGTTTTTT
>few|TRBV4-1|TRBD2|18|TRBJ2-5
CASSPAPRLAGAQETQYF
TGCGCCAGCAGCCCTGCCCCGAGACTAGCGGGAGCTCAAGAGACCCAGTACTTC
>few|TRBV20-1|TRBD2|16|TRBJ2-1
CSARSHSGGSYNEQFF
TGCAGTGCTAGATCCCATAGCGGGGGATCCTACAATGAGCAGTTCTTC
>few|TRBV12-3/TRBV12-4|NA|15|TRBJ2-2
CASSLRTAFTGELFF
TGTGCCAGCAGTCTAAGGACAGCTTTCACCGGGGAGCTGTTTTTT
>NA|TRBV6-5|TRBD2|16|TRBJ2-1
CASSYPGLAEKNEQFF
TGTGCCAGCAGTTACCCCGGGCTAGCGGAAAAAAATGAGCAGTTCTTC
>few|TRBV7-2|NA|11|TRBJ1-1
CASSDRPEAFF
TGTGCCAGCAGCGACAGGCCTGAAGCTTTCTTT
>few|TRBV7-9|NA|16|TRBJ1-1
CASSLAVGQMNTEAFF
TGTGCCAGCAGCTTAGCCGTCGGACAGATGAACACTGAAGCTTTCTTT
>NA|TRBV5-5|NA|15|TRBJ2-7
CASSIIQGSVYEQYF
TGTGCCAGCAGCATAATCCAGGGGTCAGTCTACGAGCAGTACTTC
>NA|TRBV12-3/TRBV12-4|NA|13|TRBJ1-2
CASSLVGGHGYTF
TGTGCCAGCAGTTTAGTAGGGGGTCATGGCTACACCTTC
>few|TRBV18|NA|14|TRBJ2-7
CASSPPPSSDEQYF
TGTGCCAGCTCACCACCGCCTAGCAGCGACGAGCAGTACTTC
>few|TRBV6-6|NA|13|TRBJ1-1
CASTPWVGQEAFF
TGTGCCAGCACCCCCTGGGTAGGGCAAGAAGCTTTCTTT
>few|TRBV7-2|TRBD1|19|TRBJ1-6
CASSLVRAGTGGANSPLHF
TGTGCCAGCAGCCTCGTCCGAGCCGGGACAGGGGGCGCCAATTCACCCCTCCACTTT
>NA|TRBV29-1|TRBD1|13|TRBJ1-1
CSVAGQGTTEAFF
TGCAGCGTTGCAGGACAGGGAACCACTGAAGCTTTCTTT
>few|TRBV6-5|TRBD2|15|TRBJ2-1
CASSPERGSYNEQFF
TGTGCCAGCAGCCCCGAGCGGGGCTCCTACAATGAGCAGTTCTTC